What follows are 26 T cell receptor beta chains derived from one specimen sequenced in a study of cytomegalovirus exposure and HLA in healthy donors. The table came from immunoSEQ multiplex PCR; TCRdb's copy has only in-frame clones and leaves some out. The top ten clones hold approximately 1.5% of a sample with about 110,000 clones, roughly 90% of them seen once. Sequencing was performed on PBMCs. These receptor sequences come from a woman between 25 and 40 years old in good health and CMV-seropositive.

The chain couples TRBV27 to TRBJ2-7; 11 bases map to TRBD2. The germline V gene has CDR1 MNHEY and CDR2 SMNVEV (reference sequence). The CDR3 consists of 13 residues. The junction had 4 bases not matched to a gene; V was cut back by 10 bases and J by 2 bases. The CDR3 DNA follows: TGTGCCAACATACTAGCGGGAGCCTACGAGCAGTACTTC. The encoded protein is CANILAGAYEQYF.

Here the CDR3 reads CATRTDGNTIYF. The CDR3 DNA reads TGTGCCACCCGGACAGATGGAAACACCATATATTTT. This chain uses TRBV28 with TRBJ1-3; the D gene is possibly TRBD1 (6 bases). V dropped 10 bases and J dropped 3 bases, with 10 bases sitting between them. The CDR3 is 12 amino acids. The V gene's germline CDR1 is MDHEN and CDR2 SYDVKM.

The rearrangement links TRBV13 to TRBJ2-7, with TRBD1 matching 8 bases. The V gene's germline CDR1 is PRHDT and CDR2 FYEKMQ (reference sequence). Germline trimming cut 5 bases from V and 5 bases from J; bases unmatched to any gene: 11. This CDR3 is 15 amino acids long. The CDR3 sequence: CASSLTGAVRDEQYF. CDR3 bases: TGTGCCAGCAGCCTGACAGGGGCGGTAAGGGACGAGCAGTACTTC.

This chain links TRBV27 with TRBJ2-3; maybe TRBD2 (6 bases). The V end was cut by 5 bases, the J end by 4 bases, with 13 bases between. The CDR3 extends over 14 amino acids. The germline CDR1 and CDR2 sequences are MNHEY and SMNVEV (reference sequence). The CDR3 region has the DNA TGTGCCAGCAGTATGATGGGGACTTCAGATACGCAGTATTTT. Protein product: CASSMMGTSDTQYF.

The chain carries TRBV30 and TRBJ2-5; TRBD2 might be the D (6 bases). CDR3 length: 13 amino acids. V was pared by 2 bases and J by 1 base, with 8 bases between. Germline assignment: CDR1 GTSNPN and CDR2 SVGIG (reference sequence). CDR3 sequence: CAWSRDFQETQYF. In nucleotides, the CDR3 is TGTGCCTGGAGTAGGGACTTCCAAGAGACCCAGTACTTC.

V and J are TRBV5-1 and TRBJ2-1; TRBD1 might be the D (6 bases). The CDR3 has 14 amino acids. V lost 4 bases, J lost 11 bases, and 19 bases lay in between. In germline, CDR1 is SGHRS, CDR2 YFSETQ. CDR3 residues: CASSPQGSGTQQFF. The CDR3 coding sequence is TGCGCCAGCAGCCCTCAAGGGTCCGGGACACAGCAGTTCTTC.

This sequence joins TRBV29-1 and TRBJ1-1, with 7 bases identical to TRBD1. Germline V gene sequence: CDR1 SQVTM, CDR2 ANQGSEA. CDR3 length: 10 amino acids. With V trimmed by 7 bases and J by 4 bases, 0 bases remained unmatched. The CDR3 DNA reads as TGCAGCGCAGGGGGCACTGAAGCTTTCTTT. Translation: CSAGGTEAFF.

V gene TRBV18 combines with J gene TRBJ2-7; the D gene is possibly TRBD2 (5 bases). Germline V gene lookup returns CDR1 KGHSH and CDR2 LQKENI. This CDR3 region has 16 residues. Deletions cut 6 bases from V and 3 bases from J, with 21 bases between. The CDR3 protein is CASSHRPSSDVYEQYF. The CDR3 DNA reads as TGTGCCAGCTCCCATCGCCCTAGCAGCGACGTCTACGAGCAGTACTTC.

The rearrangement uses TRBV18 and TRBJ2-3, with 10 bases identical to TRBD2. CDR3 length: 15 residues. The junction had 0 bases not matched to a gene; V was cut back by 3 bases and J by 0 bases. CDR1 and CDR2 from the germline V gene are KGHSH and LQKENI. The CDR3 sequence: CASSPTSGSTDTQYF. CDR3 nucleotides: TGTGCCAGCTCACCGACTAGCGGGAGCACAGATACGCAGTATTTT.

This clone appeared once. The V and J genes are TRBV9 and TRBJ2-7; D remains unclear. V lost 4 bases and J lost 0, with 11 bases in between. Germline V gene data show CDR1 as SGDLS and CDR2 as YYNGEE. This CDR3 comprises 14 residues. Written as DNA, the CDR3 is TGTGCCAGCAGCCCTTCAACAAGCTCCTACGAGCAGTACTTC. It yields the protein CASSPSTSSYEQYF.

The genes are TRBV4-2 and TRBJ2-1, with TRBD2 matching 7 bases. This CDR3 has 17 amino acids. The germline gives CDR1 LGHNA, CDR2 YNFKEQ. V lost 0 bases and J lost 6; bases outside the gene matches: 11. CDR3 in amino acids: CASSQDLAAASGNEQFF. As DNA, the CDR3 is TGTGCCAGCAGCCAAGATCTAGCGGCGGCTTCGGGCAATGAGCAGTTCTTC.

The V call is TRBV25-1, the J call TRBJ2-3, with D perhaps TRBD1 (6 bases). This CDR3 comprises 15 residues. CDR1 is MGHDK, CDR2 SYGVNS, per germline. The V end was cut by 3 bases, the J end by 0 bases, with 10 bases between. The CDR3, as DNA: TGTGCCAGCAGTGAGATGGACAGTAGCACAGATACGCAGTATTTT. Protein sequence: CASSEMDSSTDTQYF. Together with reference TRBV25-1 and TRBJ2-3, the CDR3 gives the full variable domain: EADIYQTPRYLVIGTGKKITLECSQTMGHDKMYWYQQDPGMELHLIHYSYGVNSTEKGDLSSESTVSRIRTEHFPLTLESARPSHTSQYLCASSEMDSSTDTQYFGPGTRLTVL.

V and J are TRBV7-8 and TRBJ2-5, with D possibly being TRBD2 (5 bases). Trimming cost V 5 bases and J 5 bases, with 21 bases left between them. The germline V gene has CDR1 SGHVS and CDR2 FQNEAQ. The CDR3 extends over 16 amino acids. For the CDR3, the DNA is TGTGCCAGCAGCCCGAAATCGGGGTACTCTCTGGAGACCCAGTACTTC. Encoded protein: CASSPKSGYSLETQYF.

This chain connects TRBV7-2 to TRBJ2-3; TRBD2 aligns across 9 bases. V dropped 6 bases and J dropped 4; count of bases not matched to a gene: 8. Germline CDR1 reads SGHTA; CDR2 reads FQGNSA. This CDR3 is 15 amino acids long. The CDR3 DNA sequence: TGTGCCAGCAGAAGGACTAGCGAAAACCCAGATACGCAGTATTTT. Its translation: CASRRTSENPDTQYF. The full variable domain, in which reference TRBV7-2 and TRBJ2-3 provide the parts outside the CDR3, is GAGVSQSPSNKVTEKGKDVELRCDPISGHTALYWYRQSLGQGLEFLIYFQGNSAPDKSGLPSDRFSAERTGGSVSTLTIQRTQQEDSAVYLCASRRTSENPDTQYFGPGTRLTVL.

The chain joins TRBV4-1 to TRBJ1-2; 8 bases are shared with TRBD1. Germline V gene lookup returns CDR1 MGHRA and CDR2 YSYEKL. The CDR3 loop spans 16 amino acids. The J segment lost 0 bases and the V segment lost 0 bases, leaving 3 bases of the junction unmatched. The CDR3 is CASSQDDRGSNYGYTF. CDR3 coding DNA: TGCGCCAGCAGCCAAGATGACAGGGGCTCTAACTATGGCTACACCTTC.

J is TRBJ2-6 and V is TRBV6-5; the D is unclear. Germline loops: CDR1 MNHEY, CDR2 SVGAGI. The CDR3 has 16 amino acids. V shed 2 bases and J shed 0 bases, with 8 bases lying between them. The CDR3 sequence: CASSYTIGSGANVLTF. The CDR3 DNA reads as TGTGCCAGCAGTTACACTATCGGCTCTGGGGCCAACGTCCTGACTTTC.

This clone has only a few counts. Other DNA sequences in this sample translate to the same CDR3. This chain uses TRBV7-3 with TRBJ2-2, with D unclear. The CDR3 length is 12 residues. Germline lookup yields CDR1 SGHTA and CDR2 FQGTGA. Trimming cost V 4 bases and J 3 bases, with 3 bases left between them. CDR3 coding DNA: TGTGCCAGCAGCTCCGACACCGGGGAGCTGTTTTTT. Translating it yields CASSSDTGELFF.

The chain carries TRBV7-8 and TRBJ1-2; 9 positions match TRBD1. CDR3 size: 21 residues. V lost 2 bases and J lost 3; bases outside the gene matches: 22. Germline V CDR1 and CDR2: SGHVS, FQNEAQ. In DNA, the CDR3 is TGTGCCAGCAGCTTACAGAGACGGGAAACACGGTGGACAGGGGAAGACTATGGCTACACCTTC. This encodes CASSLQRRETRWTGEDYGYTF.

This rearrangement joins TRBV11-3 to TRBJ1-2; 7 nucleotides match TRBD1. Germline V lookup: CDR1 SGHNT, CDR2 YENEEA. The length of the CDR3 is 16 residues. The J segment lost 4 bases and the V segment lost 7 bases, leaving 15 bases of the junction unmatched. CDR3 sequence: CASTGGGQASFYGYTF. CDR3 nucleotide sequence: TGTGCCAGCACCGGGGGAGGACAGGCGTCCTTCTATGGCTACACCTTC.

This chain connects TRBV27 to TRBJ2-2; 15 bases agree with TRBD2. V lost 6 bases, J lost 6 bases, and 5 bases stayed unmatched. The V gene's germline CDR1 is MNHEY and CDR2 SMNVEV (reference sequence). This CDR3 region has 16 residues. CDR3 residues: CASSYGLAGGSGELFF. Here the CDR3 DNA reads TGTGCCAGCAGCTATGGACTAGCGGGAGGGTCCGGGGAGCTGTTTTTT.

The V and J genes are TRBV27 and TRBJ2-1; D is perhaps TRBD2 (6 bases). CDR1 and CDR2 (germline): MNHEY, SMNVEV (reference sequence). CDR3 length equals 15 residues. V lost 5 bases and J lost 6, with 17 bases in between. The CDR3 region has the DNA TGTGCCAGCAGTCCGCGACTAGGCCCCCTCAATGAGCAGTTCTTC. Amino acid sequence: CASSPRLGPLNEQFF.

This clone was picked up one time. This chain uses TRBV2 with TRBJ2-1, with 8 bases matching TRBD1. The CDR3 sequence is 16 residues long. Looked up from germline, CDR1 is SNHLY and CDR2 is FYNNEI. J was trimmed by 5 bases and V by 3 bases; bases with no gene match: 9. CDR3 DNA: TGTGCCAGCAGTGACAGGGGGCTACGGCTGCACAATGAGCAGTTCTTC. Its protein product is CASSDRGLRLHNEQFF.

The genes are TRBV2 and TRBJ1-6; 7 bases align to TRBD1. CDR1 is SNHLY, CDR2 FYNNEI, per germline. This CDR3 is built from 14 residues. Trimming cost V 5 bases and J 8 bases; bases outside gene matches: 6. CDR3 amino acids: CASSQTGKDSPLHF. The CDR3 nucleotides are TGTGCCAGCAGTCAGACAGGGAAGGATTCACCCCTCCACTTT.

The chain recombines TRBV30 with TRBJ2-1, with a weak D call TRBD2 (5 bases). The ends were cut back, 0 bases at V and 6 bases at J, with 21 bases in the middle. CDR3 length: 17 amino acids. The germline V gene encodes CDR1 GTSNPN and CDR2 SVGIG (reference sequence). In DNA form, the CDR3 reads TGTGCCTGGAGTGTACGGTTTCTGTTACGTCGGGGCAATGAGCAGTTCTTC. It is translated as CAWSVRFLLRRGNEQFF. Complete variable domain (other parts from reference TRBV30 and TRBJ2-1): SQTIHQWPATLVQPVGSPLSLECTVEGTSNPNLYWYRQAAGRGLQLLFYSVGIGQISSEVPQNLSASRPQDRQFILSSKKLLLSDSGFYLCAWSVRFLLRRGNEQFFGPGTRLTVL.

The V call is TRBV5-6, the J call TRBJ2-3; D might be TRBD2 (5 bases). Looked up from germline, CDR1 is SGHDT and CDR2 is YYEEEE. The CDR3 is 13 amino acids. The V end lost 0 bases, the J end lost 4 bases, and 6 bases lay between the germline ends. The CDR3 protein is CASSLASSDTQYF. For the CDR3, the DNA is TGTGCCAGCAGCTTGGCTAGCTCAGATACGCAGTATTTT.

V is TRBV7-2 and J is TRBJ2-7; 8 nucleotides match TRBD2. The CDR3 totals 17 residues. CDR1 SGHTA and CDR2 FQGNSA come from the germline V gene. Trimming took 4 bases from V and 2 from J; bases not matched to a gene: 13. The CDR3 bases are TGTGCCAGCAGCTCATACACTAGCGGAAAAGGAACCTACGAGCAGTACTTC. Its translation is CASSSYTSGKGTYEQYF.